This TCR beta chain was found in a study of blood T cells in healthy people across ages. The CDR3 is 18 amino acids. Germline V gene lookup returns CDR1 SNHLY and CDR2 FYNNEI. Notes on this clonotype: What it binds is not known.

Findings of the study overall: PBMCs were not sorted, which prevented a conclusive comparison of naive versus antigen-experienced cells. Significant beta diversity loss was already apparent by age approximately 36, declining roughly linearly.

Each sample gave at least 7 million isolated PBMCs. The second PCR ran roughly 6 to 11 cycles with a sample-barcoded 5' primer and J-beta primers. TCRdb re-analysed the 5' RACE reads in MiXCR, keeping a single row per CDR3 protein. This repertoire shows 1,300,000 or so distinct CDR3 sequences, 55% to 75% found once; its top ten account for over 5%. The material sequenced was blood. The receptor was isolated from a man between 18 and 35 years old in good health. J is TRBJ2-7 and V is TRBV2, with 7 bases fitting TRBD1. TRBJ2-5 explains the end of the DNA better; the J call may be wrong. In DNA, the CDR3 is TGTGCCAGCAGTGAAGCGGGATTCGGGGACAGCCTAGGGGAGACCCAGTACTTC. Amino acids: CASSEAGFGDSLGETQYF.